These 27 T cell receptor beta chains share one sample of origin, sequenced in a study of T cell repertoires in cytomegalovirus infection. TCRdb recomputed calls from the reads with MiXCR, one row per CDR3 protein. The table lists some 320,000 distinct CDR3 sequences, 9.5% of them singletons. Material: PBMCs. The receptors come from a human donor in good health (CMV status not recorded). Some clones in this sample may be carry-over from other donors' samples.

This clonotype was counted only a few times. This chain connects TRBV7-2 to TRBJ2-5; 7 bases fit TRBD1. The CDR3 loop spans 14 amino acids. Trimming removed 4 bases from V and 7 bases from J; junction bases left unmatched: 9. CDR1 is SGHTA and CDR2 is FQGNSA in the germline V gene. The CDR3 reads CASSSTGTSRTQYF. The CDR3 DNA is TGTGCCAGCAGCTCGACAGGGACCTCTAGGACCCAGTACTTC. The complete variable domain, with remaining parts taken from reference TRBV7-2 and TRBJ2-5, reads GAGVSQSPSNKVTEKGKDVELRCDPISGHTALYWYRQSLGQGLEFLIYFQGNSAPDKSGLPSDRFSAERTGGSVSTLTIQRTQQEDSAVYLCASSSTGTSRTQYFGPGTRLLVL.

The CDR3 here is CASSSPRTGVFEAFF. The DNA for the CDR3 is TGTGCCAGCAGTTCCCCCCGGACAGGGGTCTTTGAAGCTTTCTTT. The chain uses TRBV27 and TRBJ1-1, with 9 bases identical to TRBD1. V dropped 4 bases and J dropped 7; count of bases not matched to a gene: 10. CDR1 and CDR2 from the germline V gene are MNHEY and SMNVEV (reference sequence). This CDR3 has 15 amino acids.

The CDR3 bases are TGTGCCAGCAGTTATGCAGGCAGCACAGATACGCAGTATTTT. Its translation: CASSYAGSTDTQYF. The V gene is TRBV6-2 or TRBV6-3, the J gene TRBJ2-3; no reliable D call. The germline V gene has CDR1 MNHEY and CDR2 SVGEGT. V lost 3 bases and J lost 0, with 7 bases in between. This CDR3 contains 14 residues.

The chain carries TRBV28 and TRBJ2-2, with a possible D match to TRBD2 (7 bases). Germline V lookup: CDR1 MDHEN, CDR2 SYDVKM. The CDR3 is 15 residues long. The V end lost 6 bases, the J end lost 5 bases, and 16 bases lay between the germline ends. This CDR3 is CASSPLGRGTGELFF. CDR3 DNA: TGTGCCAGCAGCCCTCTGGGGAGGGGGACCGGGGAGCTGTTTTTT. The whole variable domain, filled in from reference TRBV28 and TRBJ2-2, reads DVKVTQSSRYLVKRTGEKVFLECVQDMDHENMFWYRQDPGLGLRLIYFSYDVKMKEKGDIPEGYSVSREKKERFSLILESASTNQTSMYLCASSPLGRGTGELFFGEGSRLTVL.

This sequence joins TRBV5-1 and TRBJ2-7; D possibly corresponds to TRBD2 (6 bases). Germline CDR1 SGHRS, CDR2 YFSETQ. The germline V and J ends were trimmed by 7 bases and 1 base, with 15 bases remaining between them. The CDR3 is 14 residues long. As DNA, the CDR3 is TGCGCCAGCGCCCCCTCGGCGGGATCCTACGAGCAGTACTTC. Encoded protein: CASAPSAGSYEQYF.

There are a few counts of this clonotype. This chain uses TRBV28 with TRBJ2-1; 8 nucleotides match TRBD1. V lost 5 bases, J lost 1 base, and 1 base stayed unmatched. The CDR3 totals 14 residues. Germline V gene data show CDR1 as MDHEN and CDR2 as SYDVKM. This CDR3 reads CASSGTGSYNEQFF. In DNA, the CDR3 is TGTGCCAGCAGTGGGACAGGTTCCTACAATGAGCAGTTCTTC.

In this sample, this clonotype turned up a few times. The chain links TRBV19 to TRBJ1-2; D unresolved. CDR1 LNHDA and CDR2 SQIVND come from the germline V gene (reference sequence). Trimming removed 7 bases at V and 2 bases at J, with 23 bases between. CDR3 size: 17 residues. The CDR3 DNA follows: TGTGCCAGTATCGCCGGCCTTAACCACTACCCAAACTATGGCTACACCTTC. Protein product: CASIAGLNHYPNYGYTF.

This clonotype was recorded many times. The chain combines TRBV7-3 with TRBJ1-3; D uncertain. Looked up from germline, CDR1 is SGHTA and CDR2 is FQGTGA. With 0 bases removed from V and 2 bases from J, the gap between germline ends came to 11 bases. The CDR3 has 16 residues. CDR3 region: CASSLTSGIAGNTIYF. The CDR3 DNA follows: TGTGCCAGCAGCTTAACGTCGGGCATCGCTGGAAACACCATATATTTT.

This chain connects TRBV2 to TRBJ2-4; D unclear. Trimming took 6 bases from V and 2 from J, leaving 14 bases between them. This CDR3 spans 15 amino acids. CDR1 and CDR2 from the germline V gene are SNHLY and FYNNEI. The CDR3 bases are TGTGCCAGCAGACCAAACCTAGTAACCAAAAACATTCAGTACTTC. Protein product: CASRPNLVTKNIQYF. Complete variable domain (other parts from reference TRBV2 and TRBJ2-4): EPEVTQTPSHQVTQMGQEVILRCVPISNHLYFYWYRQILGQKVEFLVSFYNNEISEKSEIFDDQFSVERPDGSNFTLKIRSTKLEDSAMYFCASRPNLVTKNIQYFGAGTRLSVL.

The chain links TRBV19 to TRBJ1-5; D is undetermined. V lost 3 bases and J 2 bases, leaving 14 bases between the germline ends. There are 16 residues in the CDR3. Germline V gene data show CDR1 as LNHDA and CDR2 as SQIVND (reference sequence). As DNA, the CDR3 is TGTGCCAGTAGTATTGATATGGGGAGCCGCAATCAGCCCCAGCATTTT. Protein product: CASSIDMGSRNQPQHF.

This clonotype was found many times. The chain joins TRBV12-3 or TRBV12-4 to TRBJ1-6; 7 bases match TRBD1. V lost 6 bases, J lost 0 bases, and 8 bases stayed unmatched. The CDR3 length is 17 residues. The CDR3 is CASSQDRISSYNSPLHF. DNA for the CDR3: TGTGCCAGCAGCCAGGACAGGATTAGCTCCTATAATTCACCCCTCCACTTT.

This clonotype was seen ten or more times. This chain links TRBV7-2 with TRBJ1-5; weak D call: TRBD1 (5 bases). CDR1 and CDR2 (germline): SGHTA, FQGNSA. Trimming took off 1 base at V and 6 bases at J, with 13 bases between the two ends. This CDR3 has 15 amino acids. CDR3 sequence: CASSLEPGGGQPQHF. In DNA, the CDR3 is TGTGCCAGCAGCTTAGAACCGGGGGGAGGTCAGCCCCAGCATTTT. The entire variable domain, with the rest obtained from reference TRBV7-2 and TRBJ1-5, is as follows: GAGVSQSPSNKVTEKGKDVELRCDPISGHTALYWYRQSLGQGLEFLIYFQGNSAPDKSGLPSDRFSAERTGGSVSTLTIQRTQQEDSAVYLCASSLEPGGGQPQHFGDGTRLSIL.

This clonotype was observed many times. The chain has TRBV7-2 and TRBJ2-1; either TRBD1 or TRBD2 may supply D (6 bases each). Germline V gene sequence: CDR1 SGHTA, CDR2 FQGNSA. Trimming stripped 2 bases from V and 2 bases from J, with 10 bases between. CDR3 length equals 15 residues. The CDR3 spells CASSLRGDPYNEQFF. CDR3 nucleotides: TGTGCCAGCAGCTTAAGGGGGGACCCCTACAATGAGCAGTTCTTC.

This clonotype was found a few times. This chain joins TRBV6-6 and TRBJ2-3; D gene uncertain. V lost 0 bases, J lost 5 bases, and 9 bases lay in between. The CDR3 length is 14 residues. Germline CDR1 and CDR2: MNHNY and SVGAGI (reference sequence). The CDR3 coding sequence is TGTGCCAGCAGTTACTCGCGGCCGGGAGATACGCAGTATTTT. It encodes CASSYSRPGDTQYF.

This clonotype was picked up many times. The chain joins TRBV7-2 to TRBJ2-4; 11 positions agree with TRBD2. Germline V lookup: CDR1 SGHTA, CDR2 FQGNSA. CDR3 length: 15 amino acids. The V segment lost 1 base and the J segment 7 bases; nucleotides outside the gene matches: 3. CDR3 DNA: TGTGCCAGCAGCTTAGAGCCTAGCGGGAGGAACATTCAGTACTTC. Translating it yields CASSLEPSGRNIQYF.

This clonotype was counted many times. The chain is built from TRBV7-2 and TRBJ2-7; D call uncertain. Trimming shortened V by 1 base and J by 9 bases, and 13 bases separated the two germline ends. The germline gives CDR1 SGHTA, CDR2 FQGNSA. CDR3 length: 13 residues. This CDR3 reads CASSLGALNGQYF. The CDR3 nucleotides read TGTGCCAGCAGCTTAGGGGCACTAAACGGGCAGTACTTC.

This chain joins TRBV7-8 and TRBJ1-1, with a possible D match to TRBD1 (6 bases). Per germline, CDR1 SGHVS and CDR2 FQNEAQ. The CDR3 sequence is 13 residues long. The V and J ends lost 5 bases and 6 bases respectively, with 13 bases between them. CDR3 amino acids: CASSPQPGAEAFF. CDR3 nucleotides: TGTGCCAGCAGCCCCCAGCCAGGGGCTGAAGCTTTCTTT. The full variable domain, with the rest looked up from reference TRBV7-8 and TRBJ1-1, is GAGVSQSPRYKVAKRGQDVALRCDPISGHVSLFWYQQALGQGPEFLTYFQNEAQLDKSGLPSDRFFAERPEGSVSTLKIQRTQQEDSAVYLCASSPQPGAEAFFGQGTRLTVV.

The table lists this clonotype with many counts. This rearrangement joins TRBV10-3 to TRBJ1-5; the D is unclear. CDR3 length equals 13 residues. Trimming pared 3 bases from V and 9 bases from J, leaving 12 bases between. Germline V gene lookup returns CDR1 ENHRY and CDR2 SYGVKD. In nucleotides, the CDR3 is TGTGCCATCAGTGAAGGCTCGAGTGGGCCCCAGCATTTT. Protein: CAISEGSSGPQHF.

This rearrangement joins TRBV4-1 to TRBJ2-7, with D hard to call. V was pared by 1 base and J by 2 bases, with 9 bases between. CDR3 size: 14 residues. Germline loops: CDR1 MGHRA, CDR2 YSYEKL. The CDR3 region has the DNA TGCGCCAGCAGCCAAGTTCCAGAGGCCTACGAGCAGTACTTC. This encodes CASSQVPEAYEQYF.

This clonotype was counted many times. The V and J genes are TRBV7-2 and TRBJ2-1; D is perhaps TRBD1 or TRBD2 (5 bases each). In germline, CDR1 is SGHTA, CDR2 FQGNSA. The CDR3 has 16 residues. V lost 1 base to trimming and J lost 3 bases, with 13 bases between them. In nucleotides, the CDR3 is TGTGCCAGCAGCTTAGGGGGGAGAACCCACTACAATGAGCAGTTCTTC. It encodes CASSLGGRTHYNEQFF.

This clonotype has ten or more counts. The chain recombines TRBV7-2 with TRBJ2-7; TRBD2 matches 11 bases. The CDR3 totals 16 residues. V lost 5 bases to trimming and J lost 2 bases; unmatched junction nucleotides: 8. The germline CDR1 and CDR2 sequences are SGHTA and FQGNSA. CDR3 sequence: CASSKAGTSGAYEQYF. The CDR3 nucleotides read TGTGCCAGCAGCAAAGCCGGGACTAGCGGTGCCTACGAGCAGTACTTC.

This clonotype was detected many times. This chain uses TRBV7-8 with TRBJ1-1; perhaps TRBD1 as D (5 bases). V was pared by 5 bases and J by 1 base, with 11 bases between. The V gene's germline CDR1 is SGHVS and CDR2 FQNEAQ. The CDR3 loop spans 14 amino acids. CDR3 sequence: CASSKTVGNTEAFF. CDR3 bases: TGTGCCAGCAGCAAGACAGTAGGGAACACTGAAGCTTTCTTT.

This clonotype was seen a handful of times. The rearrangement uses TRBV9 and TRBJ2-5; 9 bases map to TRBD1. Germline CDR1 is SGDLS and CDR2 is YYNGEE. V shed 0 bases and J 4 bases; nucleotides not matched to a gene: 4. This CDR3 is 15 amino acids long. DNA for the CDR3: TGTGCCAGCAGCGTAGACCCGGGACAGGGAGAGACCCAGTACTTC. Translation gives CASSVDPGQGETQYF. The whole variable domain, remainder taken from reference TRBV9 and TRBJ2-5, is DSGVTQTPKHLITATGQRVTLRCSPRSGDLSVYWYQQSLDQGLQFLIQYYNGEERAKGNILERFSAQQFPDLHSELNLSSLELGDSALYFCASSVDPGQGETQYFGPGTRLLVL.

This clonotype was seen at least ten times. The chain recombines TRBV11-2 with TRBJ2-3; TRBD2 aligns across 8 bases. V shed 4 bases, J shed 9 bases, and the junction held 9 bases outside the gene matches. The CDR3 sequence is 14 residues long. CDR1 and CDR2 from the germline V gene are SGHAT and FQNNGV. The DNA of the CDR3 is TGTGCCAGCAGCTCCGGGGCGGGAGGAGGGACGCAGTATTTT. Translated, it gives CASSSGAGGGTQYF.

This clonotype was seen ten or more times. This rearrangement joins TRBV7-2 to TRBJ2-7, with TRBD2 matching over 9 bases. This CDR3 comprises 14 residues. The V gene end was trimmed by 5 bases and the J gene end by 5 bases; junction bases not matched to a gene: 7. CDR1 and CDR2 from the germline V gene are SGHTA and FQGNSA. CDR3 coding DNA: TGTGCCAGCAGCGGGGGACTAGCAACCCACGAGCAGTACTTC. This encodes CASSGGLATHEQYF.

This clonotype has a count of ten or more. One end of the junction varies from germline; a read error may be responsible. CDR3: CASSQDGTSYEQYF. As DNA, the CDR3 is TGTGCCAGCAGCCAAGATGGAACAAGCTACGAGCAGTACTTC. The V and J genes are TRBV4-1 and TRBJ2-7; D uncertain. This CDR3 is built from 14 residues. Germline CDR1 and CDR2: MGHRA and YSYEKL.

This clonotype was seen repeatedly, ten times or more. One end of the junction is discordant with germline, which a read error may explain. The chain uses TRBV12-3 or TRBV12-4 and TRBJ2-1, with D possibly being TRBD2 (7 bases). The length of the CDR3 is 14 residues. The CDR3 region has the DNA TGTGCCAGCAGGTTAGGGGGGGCCTTGGATGAGCAGTTCTTC. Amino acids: CASRLGGALDEQFF.